The entry that follows covers one T cell receptor beta chain sequence. Its antigen is still unknown. These data are taken from a study of cytomegalovirus exposure and HLA in healthy donors. Trimming left V 2 bases short and J 3 bases short, with 11 bases between. CDR3 length: 15 residues. Germline-derived CDR1 and CDR2 are MNHNS and SASEGT. TCRdb's copy holds only in-frame clones and misses some; the assay was immunoSEQ multiplex PCR. The sample consists of about 200,000 clones, about 84% of them appearing once. Whole-study findings and limits: The tendency of first-cohort TCR clusters to co-occur in the 120 validation repertoires was identified by a subsequent analysis.

V is TRBV6-1 and J is TRBJ1-5; possibly TRBD1 for D (6 bases). The TCR sequence derives from a woman aged 18 to 35 in good health and CMV-seronegative. The sequenced material came from PBMCs. The DNA for the CDR3 is TGTGCCAGCAGTGAATTGGACAGCCTCAATCAGCCCCAGCATTTT. Its protein is CASSELDSLNQPQHF.